Listed below are T cell receptor beta chains from one sample, sequenced in a study of cytomegalovirus exposure and HLA in healthy donors. Clones were read by immunoSEQ multiplex PCR, and TCRdb kept only the in-frame ones, dropping some. The sample lists 130,000 to 150,000 clones, roughly 10% seen once, with less than 2% in the top ten. The sequencing sample was made of PBMCs. The receptor set was obtained from a male donor in good health and CMV-seronegative. Both conserved end residues are part of each CDR3. Each record gives: D gene, clone size, V gene, J gene, CDR3 DNA, CDR3 protein. The D gene is left open where the match is weak. The listing skips clone size in some rows; elsewhere it reads once, few, many or a size class.

d_call: NA
clone_size: few
v_call: TRBV9
j_call: TRBJ2-2
cdr3_nt: TGTGCCAGCAGCGTAGGGGGCTGGTACACCGGGGAGCTGTTTTTT
cdr3_aa: CASSVGGWYTGELFF

d_call: NA
clone_size: NA
v_call: TRBV5-1
j_call: TRBJ2-3
cdr3_nt: TGCGCCAGCAGCTTTGGGGGCAGTGGCACAGATACGCAGTATTTT
cdr3_aa: CASSFGGSGTDTQYF

d_call: NA
clone_size: NA
v_call: TRBV28
j_call: TRBJ1-1
cdr3_nt: TGTGCCAGCAGTGTTCAAGCCATGAACACTGAAGCTTTCTTT
cdr3_aa: CASSVQAMNTEAFF

d_call: NA
clone_size: NA
v_call: TRBV6-6
j_call: TRBJ1-2
cdr3_nt: TGTGCCAGCACCACTAGGGGGGGAAGGATCTATGGCTACACCTTC
cdr3_aa: CASTTRGGRIYGYTF

d_call: TRBD2
clone_size: few
v_call: TRBV28
j_call: TRBJ2-7
cdr3_nt: TGTGCCAGCAGTTCTCCAGCGGGAGGGCCGTACGAGCAGTACTTC
cdr3_aa: CASSSPAGGPYEQYF

d_call: TRBD2
clone_size: few
v_call: TRBV4-1
j_call: TRBJ2-2
cdr3_nt: TGCGCCAGCAGCCAAGGGACTAGCGGGAGCAGAAACACCGGGGAGCTGTTTTTT
cdr3_aa: CASSQGTSGSRNTGELFF

d_call: TRBD2
clone_size: few
v_call: TRBV29-1
j_call: TRBJ2-7
cdr3_nt: TGCAGCGCCACGGTCGGTGGGTCGGGAGGCGAGCAGTACTTC
cdr3_aa: CSATVGGSGGEQYF

d_call: NA
clone_size: few
v_call: TRBV5-4
j_call: TRBJ2-3
cdr3_nt: TGTGCCAGCAGCTTGGGATGGGGGCAGGATACGCAGTATTTT
cdr3_aa: CASSLGWGQDTQYF

d_call: TRBD2
clone_size: NA
v_call: TRBV23-1
j_call: TRBJ2-7
cdr3_nt: TGCGCCAGGGGGGGGGATAGCGAGCAGTACTTC
cdr3_aa: CARGGDSEQYF

d_call: NA
clone_size: NA
v_call: TRBV6-5
j_call: TRBJ1-2
cdr3_nt: TGTGCCAGCAGTCAGGGGAAGGGCTACACCTTC
cdr3_aa: CASSQGKGYTF

d_call: NA
clone_size: NA
v_call: TRBV28
j_call: TRBJ2-7
cdr3_nt: TGTGCCAGCAGTGTAAAACAGGGATACGGCTTAGAGCAGTACTTC
cdr3_aa: CASSVKQGYGLEQYF

d_call: TRBD1
clone_size: few
v_call: TRBV9
j_call: TRBJ2-1
cdr3_nt: TGTGCCAGCAGCGTAGAAGGGGACAGCTACAATGAGCAGTTCTTC
cdr3_aa: CASSVEGDSYNEQFF

d_call: NA
clone_size: few
v_call: TRBV28
j_call: TRBJ2-1
cdr3_nt: TGTGCCAGCAGTCGCACAGGGGGCTATACTTATAGCGGGAGTTCCTACAATGAGCAGTTCTTC
cdr3_aa: CASSRTGGYTYSGSSYNEQFF

d_call: TRBD1
clone_size: NA
v_call: TRBV5-4
j_call: TRBJ2-7
cdr3_nt: TGTGCCAGCAGCTCTCGACAGGGGGGGTCCTACGAGCAGTACTTC
cdr3_aa: CASSSRQGGSYEQYF

d_call: TRBD1
clone_size: many
v_call: TRBV4-1
j_call: TRBJ2-2
cdr3_nt: TGCGCCAGCAGCCAAGATGGGTTTAGGGGGCCCACCGGGGAGCTGTTTTTT
cdr3_aa: CASSQDGFRGPTGELFF

d_call: NA
clone_size: few
v_call: TRBV7-2
j_call: TRBJ1-5
cdr3_nt: TGTGCCAGCAGCTTTAGTTCTTATAGCAATCAGCCCCAGCATTTT
cdr3_aa: CASSFSSYSNQPQHF

d_call: TRBD2
clone_size: NA
v_call: TRBV28
j_call: TRBJ2-5
cdr3_nt: TGTGCCAGCAGCAGTAGCGGGGGAGAGACCCAGTACTTC
cdr3_aa: CASSSSGGETQYF

d_call: NA
clone_size: few
v_call: TRBV4-3
j_call: TRBJ1-2
cdr3_nt: TGCGCCAGCAGCCAAGTGCGGGGGGCCGGAGGCTACACCTTC
cdr3_aa: CASSQVRGAGGYTF

d_call: TRBD1
clone_size: NA
v_call: TRBV28
j_call: TRBJ1-1
cdr3_nt: TGTGCCAGCAGTCCCCACGGGACAGGGGCAGCCACTGAAGCTTTCTTT
cdr3_aa: CASSPHGTGAATEAFF

d_call: NA
clone_size: few
v_call: TRBV20-1
j_call: TRBJ1-1
cdr3_nt: TGCAGCGGGATCCGCAGCCAGGAAGCTTTCTTT
cdr3_aa: CSGIRSQEAFF

d_call: NA
clone_size: NA
v_call: TRBV4-3
j_call: TRBJ2-1
cdr3_nt: TGCGCCAGCAGCGAGGGAGGGGGCTCCTACAATGAGCAGTTCTTC
cdr3_aa: CASSEGGGSYNEQFF

d_call: TRBD1
clone_size: few
v_call: TRBV5-1
j_call: TRBJ1-4
cdr3_nt: TGCGCCAGCAGCTTGGGGACAGGTGACAATGAAAAACTGTTTTTT
cdr3_aa: CASSLGTGDNEKLFF

d_call: NA
clone_size: few
v_call: TRBV27
j_call: TRBJ2-7
cdr3_nt: TGTGCCCGCAGGGGAGGCTCCTACGAGCAGTACTTC
cdr3_aa: CARRGGSYEQYF

d_call: TRBD2
clone_size: NA
v_call: TRBV2
j_call: TRBJ2-1
cdr3_nt: TGTGCCAGCAGTGAACAGGAGCTAGCGGGGTACAATGAGCAGTTCTTC
cdr3_aa: CASSEQELAGYNEQFF

d_call: TRBD1
clone_size: few
v_call: TRBV10-3
j_call: TRBJ2-3
cdr3_nt: TGTGCCATCAGTGAGTCCGGGACAGGTTATGGTTCGCGGCTTACGCAGTATTTT
cdr3_aa: CAISESGTGYGSRLTQYF

d_call: NA
clone_size: NA
v_call: TRBV10-3
j_call: TRBJ2-7
cdr3_nt: TGTGCCATCAGTGAGTCCAGGGGTCGGCAGTACTTC
cdr3_aa: CAISESRGRQYF

d_call: NA
clone_size: NA
v_call: TRBV7-2
j_call: TRBJ1-5
cdr3_nt: TGTGCCAGCAGTCAAATCGGAAGGGGGGGTGCGAGCAATCAGCCCCAGCATTTT
cdr3_aa: CASSQIGRGGASNQPQHF

d_call: NA
clone_size: NA
v_call: TRBV7-2
j_call: TRBJ2-2
cdr3_nt: TGTGCCAGCAGCTGGGGGGGGACAACGAACACCGGGGAGCTGTTTTTT
cdr3_aa: CASSWGGTTNTGELFF

d_call: NA
clone_size: NA
v_call: TRBV5-1
j_call: TRBJ1-3
cdr3_nt: TGCGCCAGCAGCCCCCACGGCTCTGGAAACACCATATATTTT
cdr3_aa: CASSPHGSGNTIYF

d_call: NA
clone_size: NA
v_call: TRBV27
j_call: TRBJ1-2
cdr3_nt: TGTGCCAGCAGTATCCCCGGGACACCGCTCCTCACCTTC
cdr3_aa: CASSIPGTPLLTF

d_call: NA
clone_size: few
v_call: TRBV4-1
j_call: TRBJ2-7
cdr3_nt: TGCGCCAGCAGCTCGAACCGGGGAGGCTACGAGCAGTACTTC
cdr3_aa: CASSSNRGGYEQYF

d_call: TRBD1
clone_size: few
v_call: TRBV7-6
j_call: TRBJ1-2
cdr3_nt: TGTGCCAGCAGTCCCGACAGGGCCCTCTATGGCTACACCTTC
cdr3_aa: CASSPDRALYGYTF

d_call: NA
clone_size: few
v_call: TRBV13
j_call: TRBJ2-1
cdr3_nt: TGTGCCAGCAGCTTGGGACTAAGGGGGAATGAGCAGTTCTTC
cdr3_aa: CASSLGLRGNEQFF

d_call: NA
clone_size: few
v_call: TRBV6-4
j_call: TRBJ2-2
cdr3_nt: TGTGCCAGCAGTGACGAGTTGAACACCGGGGAGCTGTTTTTT
cdr3_aa: CASSDELNTGELFF

d_call: TRBD1
clone_size: NA
v_call: TRBV19
j_call: TRBJ1-2
cdr3_nt: TGTGCCAGTAGCAGGGGGTTAGACTATGGCTACACCTTC
cdr3_aa: CASSRGLDYGYTF

d_call: NA
clone_size: NA
v_call: TRBV19
j_call: TRBJ1-1
cdr3_nt: TGTGCCAGTGGTATGGGCAGGGAGAACACTGAAGCTTTCTTT
cdr3_aa: CASGMGRENTEAFF

d_call: NA
clone_size: NA
v_call: TRBV18
j_call: TRBJ2-7
cdr3_nt: TGTGCCAGCTCACCCCCGGATCGGGTGGAGCAGTACTTC
cdr3_aa: CASSPPDRVEQYF

d_call: TRBD1
clone_size: NA
v_call: TRBV7-3
j_call: TRBJ1-1
cdr3_nt: TGTGCCAGCAGCTTAAGAGGGACAGGGAACACTGAAGCTTTCTTT
cdr3_aa: CASSLRGTGNTEAFF

d_call: TRBD1
clone_size: NA
v_call: TRBV5-1
j_call: TRBJ2-1
cdr3_nt: TGCGCCAGCAACTCCGGGACAGGGGAAAACAATGAGCAGTTCTTC
cdr3_aa: CASNSGTGENNEQFF

d_call: NA
clone_size: few
v_call: TRBV4-3
j_call: TRBJ1-2
cdr3_nt: TGCGCCAGCAGCCGGGAGGGTAGTTCGGTGGACTATGGCTACACCTTC
cdr3_aa: CASSREGSSVDYGYTF

d_call: NA
clone_size: NA
v_call: TRBV9
j_call: TRBJ1-3
cdr3_nt: TGTGCCAGCAGCGTAGAATCTCTGAGCTCTGGAAACACCATATATTTT
cdr3_aa: CASSVESLSSGNTIYF

d_call: NA
clone_size: NA
v_call: TRBV9
j_call: TRBJ2-7
cdr3_nt: TGTGCCAGCAGCGTAGGGACGGCGGGTACCTACGAGCAGTACTTC
cdr3_aa: CASSVGTAGTYEQYF

d_call: TRBD1
clone_size: NA
v_call: TRBV7-9
j_call: TRBJ2-5
cdr3_nt: TGTGCCAGCAGCCTCTTGGGACAGGGGAGGTGGAAGGAGACCCAGTACTTC
cdr3_aa: CASSLLGQGRWKETQYF

d_call: NA
clone_size: few
v_call: TRBV5-1
j_call: TRBJ1-3
cdr3_nt: TGCGCCAGCAGCTTGTGGGGAGAGGGCTCGTCTGGAAACACCATATATTTT
cdr3_aa: CASSLWGEGSSGNTIYF

d_call: NA
clone_size: NA
v_call: TRBV4-3
j_call: TRBJ1-1
cdr3_nt: TGCGCCAGCAGCCCGATTTCCCTGGAGTCGGACAGCAACACTGAAGCTTTCTTT
cdr3_aa: CASSPISLESDSNTEAFF

d_call: NA
clone_size: NA
v_call: TRBV6-4
j_call: TRBJ1-2
cdr3_nt: TGTGCCAGCAGTAGTTTGGGACTGTACACCTTC
cdr3_aa: CASSSLGLYTF

d_call: NA
clone_size: few
v_call: TRBV19
j_call: TRBJ2-2
cdr3_nt: TGTGCCAGTAGTACCCTAGACACCGGGGAGCTGTTTTTT
cdr3_aa: CASSTLDTGELFF

d_call: NA
clone_size: NA
v_call: TRBV4-3
j_call: TRBJ2-1
cdr3_nt: TGCGCCAGCAGCCAACCCCGGGGAGCCGGGCGCAATGAGCAGTTCTTC
cdr3_aa: CASSQPRGAGRNEQFF

d_call: NA
clone_size: NA
v_call: TRBV6-5
j_call: TRBJ2-3
cdr3_nt: TGTGCCAGCAGATCGCCTACCTTCATAGATACGCAGTATTTT
cdr3_aa: CASRSPTFIDTQYF

d_call: TRBD1
clone_size: few
v_call: TRBV6-1
j_call: TRBJ1-1
cdr3_nt: TGTGCCAGCAGTATACGACAGGGTCCTGAAGCTTTCTTT
cdr3_aa: CASSIRQGPEAFF